The 2 T cell receptor beta chains below were found in one sample sequenced in a study of T-cell memory formation after mild COVID-19. TCRdb recomputed calls from the 5' RACE reads with MiXCR, one row per CDR3 protein. The repertoire holds about 150,000 distinct CDR3 sequences, with around 15% as singletons. Sequences were obtained from PBMCs or a T cell subset sorted from them (not recorded which). The receptor source for this set is an adult woman who had mild COVID-19 (a few samples of this study predate the infection). Cell type and time point are not known.

This sequence joins TRBV9 and TRBJ2-7; 9 nucleotides line up with TRBD1. Germline trimming cut 0 bases from V and 6 bases from J; bases unmatched to any gene: 4. There are 14 residues in the CDR3. CDR1 is SGDLS, CDR2 YYNGEE, per germline. The CDR3 is CASSVGGQGSEQYF. The CDR3 bases are TGTGCCAGCAGCGTAGGGGGACAGGGTAGCGAGCAGTACTTC. Looking up the rest from reference TRBV9 and TRBJ2-7 gives the full variable domain: DSGVTQTPKHLITATGQRVTLRCSPRSGDLSVYWYQQSLDQGLQFLIQYYNGEERAKGNILERFSAQQFPDLHSELNLSSLELGDSALYFCASSVGGQGSEQYFGPGTRLTVT.

This clonotype was observed a few times. The chain couples TRBV6-2 or TRBV6-3 to TRBJ2-2; D gene ambiguous. The CDR3 is made up of 15 amino acids. The germline V gene encodes CDR1 MNHEY and CDR2 SVGEGT. Trimming took off 3 bases at V and 4 bases at J, with 12 bases between the two ends. The CDR3 bases are TGTGCCAGCAGTTATTTTCTTGGCGGCACCGGGGAGCTGTTTTTT. It is translated as CASSYFLGGTGELFF.